This TCR beta chain is drawn from a study of siplizumab effects on memory and regulatory T cells. Study-level results: Suppressive function of proliferating Tregs from siplizumab cultures was not confirmed. Naive T cells were seen as more diverse than memory cells and as major alloresponse contributors.

Each sample contributed approximately 94,000 TCR templates to the assay. Sequenced by immunoSEQ multiplex PCR; TCRdb stores in-frame clones only, minus some. There are 100,000 or so clones in the sample; more than 85% occur only once, and around 0.3% lies in the top ten. This clone was seen a single time. The antigen is unknown. Germline CDR1 reads SGDLS; CDR2 reads YYNGEE. This CDR3 has 14 amino acids. Trimming left V 4 bases short and J 2 bases short, with 12 bases between. This sequence joins TRBV9 and TRBJ1-2; possibly TRBD1 for D (5 bases). Sequencing input: CD4+ T cells sorted from blood. The receptor was isolated from a human donor in good health. The CDR3 DNA reads TGTGCCAGCAGCCTAGGGGCGGGCAACTATGGCTACACCTTC. This sequence encodes CASSLGAGNYGYTF.